These 9 T cell receptor beta chains share one sample of origin, sequenced in a study of blood T cells in healthy people across ages. A J-beta primer mix and a sample-barcoded 5' primer were used in a second PCR of about 7 to 12 cycles. TCRdb reanalysed the 5' RACE reads using MiXCR and keeps one entry per CDR3 protein. The repertoire includes roughly 930,000 distinct CDR3 sequences, about 44% of them detected once, and 13% sits in the top ten. Material for sequencing was blood. The receptors here all came from a man aged 25 to 45 in good health.

CDR3 residues: CASGKDSGTEAFF. DNA of the CDR3: TGTGCCAGCGGCAAAGACAGCGGAACTGAAGCTTTCTTT. The J gene is TRBJ1-1, the V gene TRBV7-9, with D possibly matching TRBD1 (5 bases). This CDR3 has 13 amino acids. CDR1 SEHNR and CDR2 FQNEAQ come from the germline V gene (reference sequence). Between the trimmed V and J ends, which lost 8 bases and 5 bases, there was a span of 15 bases.

The chain employs TRBV2 and TRBJ1-2; no clear D. This CDR3 comprises 12 residues. Germline lookup yields CDR1 SNHLY and CDR2 FYNNEI. Trimming shortened V by 7 bases and J by 7 bases, and 13 bases separated the two germline ends. CDR3 amino acids: CASTSGLGGYTF. The CDR3 region has the DNA TGTGCCAGCACGTCCGGGCTGGGTGGCTACACCTTC.

The CDR3 coding sequence is TGTGCCAGCAGTGAAGACGGAAGCACAGATACGCAGTATTTT. Its protein is CASSEDGSTDTQYF. The chain combines TRBV6-1 with TRBJ2-3, with D uncertain. The CDR3 loop spans 14 amino acids. V was pared by 1 base and J by 0 bases, with 5 bases between. The germline CDR1 and CDR2 sequences are MNHNS and SASEGT.

This chain links TRBV4-1 with TRBJ1-6; 9 bases match TRBD1. Germline lookup yields CDR1 MGHRA and CDR2 YSYEKL. CDR3 length equals 17 residues. V dropped 3 bases and J dropped 1; count of bases not matched to a gene: 4. CDR3 sequence reads: CASSQGDRASYNSPLHF. DNA for the CDR3: TGCGCCAGCAGCCAGGGGGACAGGGCTTCCTATAATTCACCCCTCCACTTT.

The chain employs TRBV6-5 and TRBJ2-4; D possibly corresponds to TRBD2 (5 bases). The J call may be incorrect, as the DNA end agrees better with TRBJ2-7. CDR1 and CDR2 (germline): MNHEY, SVGAGI. The CDR3 contains 14 residues. Here the CDR3 reads CASSSQAASYEQYF. Written as DNA, the CDR3 is TGTGCCAGCAGTTCCCAAGCGGCCTCCTACGAGCAGTACTTC.

The V call is TRBV2, the J call TRBJ2-3, with 9 bases aligning to TRBD1. The germline V gene has CDR1 SNHLY and CDR2 FYNNEI. V lost 6 bases and J lost 7; bases outside the gene matches: 8. This CDR3 comprises 14 residues. The CDR3 spells CASRGTGRAYTQYF. DNA of the CDR3: TGTGCCAGCAGGGGGACAGGGAGGGCTTATACGCAGTATTTT. The whole variable domain, filled in from reference TRBV2 and TRBJ2-3, reads EPEVTQTPSHQVTQMGQEVILRCVPISNHLYFYWYRQILGQKVEFLVSFYNNEISEKSEIFDDQFSVERPDGSNFTLKIRSTKLEDSAMYFCASRGTGRAYTQYFGPGTRLTVL.

This chain connects TRBV2 to TRBJ1-6; D gene uncertain. The CDR3 consists of 13 residues. Germline V lookup: CDR1 SNHLY, CDR2 FYNNEI. The V end lost 4 bases, the J end lost 10 bases, and 11 bases lay between the germline ends. The CDR3 protein is CASSADGQSPLHF. The CDR3 nucleotides read TGTGCCAGCAGTGCGGACGGCCAGTCACCCCTCCACTTT.

This clonotype was detected only a few times. The genes are TRBV7-2 and TRBJ2-1; 7 bases are shared with TRBD2. The CDR3 contains 18 residues. V lost 1 base and J lost 0; bases outside the gene matches: 9. Per the germline V gene, CDR1 is SGHTA and CDR2 is FQGNSA. The CDR3 DNA follows: TGTGCCAGCAGCTTAGTTGGGAGGGGCCTAAGCTCCTACAATGAGCAGTTCTTC. Its translation is CASSLVGRGLSSYNEQFF.

This clonotype appeared a few times. The rearrangement uses TRBV9 and TRBJ2-7; D may be TRBD2 (6 bases). The germline V gene has CDR1 SGDLS and CDR2 YYNGEE. The V gene lost 0 bases and the J gene lost 4 bases, with 14 bases spanning the gap. The CDR3 sequence is 15 residues long. CDR3 sequence reads: CASSVVPTGEYEQYF. For the CDR3, the DNA is TGTGCCAGCAGCGTAGTTCCGACGGGGGAGTACGAGCAGTACTTC.